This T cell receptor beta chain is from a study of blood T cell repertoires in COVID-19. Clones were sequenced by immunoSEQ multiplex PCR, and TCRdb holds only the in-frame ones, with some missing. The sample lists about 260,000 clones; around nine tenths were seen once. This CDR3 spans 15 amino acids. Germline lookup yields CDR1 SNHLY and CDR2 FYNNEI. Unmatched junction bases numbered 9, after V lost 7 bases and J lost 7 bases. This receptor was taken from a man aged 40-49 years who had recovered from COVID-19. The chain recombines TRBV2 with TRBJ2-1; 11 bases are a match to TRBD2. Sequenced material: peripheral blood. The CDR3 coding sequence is TGTGCCAGCACCTTGACTAGCGGGGTGGGAAATGAGCAGTTCTTC. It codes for CASTLTSGVGNEQFF.